Below are 26 T cell receptor beta chains sequenced from a single sample in a study of blood T cells in healthy people across ages. The second PCR ran about 6 to 11 cycles with a sample-barcoded 5' primer and J-beta primers. TCRdb reprocessed the 5' RACE reads via MiXCR and lists one record per CDR3 protein. Of about 680,000 distinct CDR3 sequences listed, about half are singletons. The source material was blood. All receptors derive from a woman aged 55-69 years in good health.

The chain links TRBV24-1 to TRBJ2-7; possible D gene TRBD1, 6 bases. This CDR3 contains 14 residues. V was pared by 2 bases and J by 2 bases, with 9 bases between. CDR1 KGHDR and CDR2 SFDVKD come from the germline V gene. The CDR3 reads CATSDSGAAYEQYF. DNA for the CDR3: TGTGCCACCAGTGATTCAGGGGCCGCCTACGAGCAGTACTTC.

This clonotype occurred many times. The chain employs TRBV11-1 and TRBJ1-2; 9 bases match TRBD1. Germline V gene lookup returns CDR1 SGHAT and CDR2 FQDESV (reference sequence). J gave up 6 bases and V 4 bases, and 3 bases lay outside the gene matches. This CDR3 is built from 13 residues. The CDR3 spells CASSSRQGDGYTF. The CDR3 DNA reads as TGTGCCAGCAGCTCCAGACAGGGGGATGGCTACACCTTC.

A few counts support this clonotype. This chain uses TRBV10-3 with TRBJ2-3; 10 nucleotides match TRBD2. This CDR3 contains 14 residues. From germline, CDR1 is ENHRY and CDR2 SYGVKD. V was clipped by 11 bases and J by 2 bases; unmatched bases: 7. Written as DNA, the CDR3 is TGTGCCTCAAGGAGCGGGAGGGACACAGATACGCAGTATTTT. Amino acid sequence: CASRSGRDTDTQYF.

The sample holds a few counts of this clonotype. The CDR3 loop reads CASSAATGGYGYTF. In nucleotides, the CDR3 is TGTGCCAGCAGCGCGGCGACAGGGGGCTATGGCTACACCTTC. This sequence joins TRBV7-2 and TRBJ1-2; 9 bases fit TRBD1. Trimming cost V 5 bases and J 4 bases; bases outside gene matches: 5. Germline lookup yields CDR1 SGHTA and CDR2 FQGNSA. This CDR3 has 14 amino acids. The complete variable domain, with remaining parts taken from reference TRBV7-2 and TRBJ1-2, reads GAGVSQSPSNKVTEKGKDVELRCDPISGHTALYWYRQSLGQGLEFLIYFQGNSAPDKSGLPSDRFSAERTGGSVSTLTIQRTQQEDSAVYLCASSAATGGYGYTFGSGTRLTVV.

The V gene is TRBV12-3 or TRBV12-4, the J gene TRBJ1-5; D not resolved. The germline V and J ends were trimmed by 5 bases and 6 bases, with 8 bases remaining between them. The CDR3 contains 12 residues. The CDR3 coding sequence is TGTGCCAGCAGTGGGAATACTCAGCCCCAGCATTTT. It yields the protein CASSGNTQPQHF.

This clonotype was seen repeatedly, ten times or more. This chain links TRBV18 with TRBJ2-4; 8 nucleotides line up with TRBD1. The CDR3 contains 16 residues. The ends lost 4 bases at V and 0 bases at J; junction bases unmatched: 5. Germline-derived CDR1 and CDR2 are KGHSH and LQKENI. In DNA, the CDR3 is TGTGCCAGCTCACTCCGGACAGGGATAGCCAAAAACATTCAGTACTTC. This gives the protein CASSLRTGIAKNIQYF. The full variable domain, rest sourced from reference TRBV18 and TRBJ2-4, is NAGVMQNPRHLVRRRGQEARLRCSPMKGHSHVYWYRQLPEEGLKFMVYLQKENIIDESGMPKERFSAEFPKEGPSILRIQQVVRGDSAAYFCASSLRTGIAKNIQYFGAGTRLSVL.

The chain combines TRBV27 with TRBJ2-7, with no clear D. The V end was cut by 2 bases, the J end by 2 bases, with 10 bases between. The CDR3 has 14 residues. Germline V gene data show CDR1 as MNHEY and CDR2 as SMNVEV (reference sequence). The CDR3 DNA is TGTGCCAGCAGTTTAATAGGCGGAACCTACGAGCAGTACTTC. The encoded protein is CASSLIGGTYEQYF.

The V gene is TRBV12-3 or TRBV12-4, the J gene TRBJ2-5; D tentatively reads TRBD1 or TRBD2 (6 bases each). The tail of the sequence fits TRBJ2-7 better, so the J call may be wrong. This CDR3 is built from 16 residues. The CDR3 region is CASSRRRGWPSYEQYF. DNA for the CDR3: TGTGCCAGCAGTAGGCGGAGGGGGTGGCCGTCCTACGAGCAGTACTTC.

This clonotype came up a few times. The rearrangement uses TRBV28 and TRBJ2-7, with 7 nucleotides matching TRBD1. J gave up 6 bases and V 2 bases, and 1 base lay outside the gene matches. CDR1 and CDR2 from the germline V gene are MDHEN and SYDVKM. The CDR3 length is 12 residues. For the CDR3, the DNA is TGTGCCAGCAGTTTAAGGGGGCGCGAGCAGTACTTC. Translating gives CASSLRGREQYF.

The V gene is TRBV20-1, the J gene TRBJ2-1; a weak D match, TRBD1 (6 bases). The germline V gene encodes CDR1 DFQATT and CDR2 SNEGSKA (reference sequence). This CDR3 has 12 amino acids. V was cut by 3 bases and J by 4 bases, with 7 bases left in between. The CDR3 DNA sequence: TGCAGTGCTAGCGGACAGTACAATGAGCAGTTCTTC. This codes for CSASGQYNEQFF.

This chain connects TRBV4-2 to TRBJ2-2; 10 bases agree with TRBD2. The V segment lost 1 base and the J segment 3 bases; nucleotides outside the gene matches: 2. Germline V gene sequence: CDR1 LGHNA, CDR2 YNFKEQ. The CDR3 totals 16 residues. As DNA, the CDR3 is TGTGCCAGCAGCCAAGGTAGCGGGGGGCACACCGGGGAGCTGTTTTTT. Translating gives CASSQGSGGHTGELFF.

The chain is built from TRBV9 and TRBJ2-5, with 10 nucleotides matching TRBD2. Germline V CDR1 and CDR2: SGDLS, YYNGEE. Unmatched junction bases numbered 9, after V lost 2 bases and J lost 11 bases. This CDR3 has 14 residues. Here the CDR3 reads CASSVSSGSGEQYF. The CDR3 DNA follows: TGTGCCAGCAGCGTGTCTAGCGGGAGCGGGGAGCAGTACTTC.

This chain connects TRBV4-1 to TRBJ2-1; 9 bases align to TRBD2. Germline assignment: CDR1 MGHRA and CDR2 YSYEKL. Trimming removed 3 bases from V and 8 bases from J; junction bases left unmatched: 8. The CDR3 length is 15 residues. The CDR3 reads CASSQPGLAFHEQFF. CDR3 nucleotides: TGCGCCAGCAGCCAGCCGGGACTAGCTTTCCATGAGCAGTTCTTC.

This chain connects TRBV5-1 to TRBJ2-3, with 8 bases that match TRBD2. CDR3 length: 16 amino acids. CDR1 SGHRS and CDR2 YFSETQ come from the germline V gene. The V and J ends lost 1 base and 2 bases, in that order; junction bases with no gene match: 6. The CDR3 sequence is CASSLSLAGDTDTQYF. CDR3 DNA: TGCGCCAGCAGCTTGTCGCTAGCGGGTGACACAGATACGCAGTATTTT. Looking up the rest from reference TRBV5-1 and TRBJ2-3 gives the full variable domain: KAGVTQTPRYLIKTRGQQVTLSCSPISGHRSVSWYQQTPGQGLQFLFEYFSETQRNKGNFPGRFSGRQFSNSRSEMNVSTLELGDSALYLCASSLSLAGDTDTQYFGPGTRLTVL.

This clonotype has at least ten counts. The rearrangement joins TRBV3-1 to TRBJ2-7; no reliable D call. The length of the CDR3 is 13 residues. The ends were cut back, 0 bases at V and 6 bases at J, with 9 bases in the middle. Germline CDR1 reads LGHDT; CDR2 reads YNNKEL (reference sequence). CDR3 coding DNA: TGTGCCAGCAGCCAAGAATTCAGCTCCGAGCAGTACTTC. It translates to CASSQEFSSEQYF.

The rearrangement joins TRBV27 to TRBJ2-5; 11 nucleotides align to TRBD2. Germline CDR1 reads MNHEY; CDR2 reads SMNVEV (reference sequence). The V gene end was trimmed by 5 bases and the J gene end by 11 bases; junction bases not matched to a gene: 19. The CDR3 runs to 17 residues. This CDR3 is CASSTSGTSGALRGQYF. The CDR3 DNA is TGTGCCAGCAGTACCTCCGGGACTAGCGGAGCGTTACGAGGGCAGTACTTC.

This clonotype was seen a few times. The chain employs TRBV6-2 or TRBV6-3 and TRBJ2-1; D remains ambiguous. The CDR3 sequence is 10 residues long. Trimming removed 0 bases at V and 11 bases at J, with 2 bases between. CDR1 and CDR2 from the germline V gene are MNHEY and SVGEGT. The CDR3 bases are TGTGCCAGCAGTTACTCGAAGCAGTTCTTC. Translation gives CASSYSKQFF.

This clonotype was counted between two and nine times. This may be a read error, as it is one base from a much larger clone. The rearrangement uses TRBV29-1 and TRBJ1-2; the D is unclear. This CDR3 has 11 residues. The V end lost 7 bases, the J end lost 8 bases, and 14 bases lay between the germline ends. Germline V gives CDR1 SQVTM, CDR2 ANQGSEA. CDR3 region: CSAMVGFGYTF. The CDR3 DNA sequence: TGCAGCGCCATGGTGGGGTTCGGCTACACCTTC.

The rearrangement joins TRBV6-4 to TRBJ2-7, with 9 bases identical to TRBD1. There are 15 residues in the CDR3. The ends lost 3 bases at V and 3 bases at J; junction bases unmatched: 6. Germline values: CDR1 MRHNA, CDR2 SNTAGT. DNA for the CDR3: TGTGCCAGCAGTGAACAGGGGGCAGAGTTCTACGAGCAGTACTTC. Protein product: CASSEQGAEFYEQYF.

This clonotype was recorded at least ten times. CDR3 nucleotides: TGTGCCAGCAGCTTGTGGGGGACTAGCGGGAGCGTAGATACGCAGTATTTT. Its translation is CASSLWGTSGSVDTQYF. This chain joins TRBV5-5 and TRBJ2-3; 14 positions match TRBD2. Germline trimming cut 1 base from V and 5 bases from J; bases unmatched to any gene: 6. CDR1 and CDR2 (germline): SGHKS, YYEKEE (reference sequence). The CDR3 contains 17 residues.

The gene calls are TRBV20-1 and TRBJ1-6; D remains unclear. Germline CDR1 is DFQATT and CDR2 is SNEGSKA (reference sequence). Trimming shortened V by 0 bases and J by 9 bases, and 6 bases separated the two germline ends. CDR3 length equals 12 residues. The CDR3 region is CSARDRGSPLHF. The CDR3, as DNA: TGCAGTGCTAGAGATCGAGGTTCACCCCTCCACTTT.

This clonotype was observed a handful of times. The chain joins TRBV12-3 or TRBV12-4 to TRBJ1-2; no clear D. Trimming removed 8 bases at V and 0 bases at J, with 10 bases between. The CDR3 is made up of 13 amino acids. CDR3 sequence: CASSIKTNYGYTF. The CDR3 bases are TGTGCCAGCTCGATCAAGACTAACTATGGCTACACCTTC.

V gene TRBV18 combines with J gene TRBJ2-5; maybe TRBD1 (5 bases). V shed 2 bases and J shed 1 base, with 11 bases lying between them. The CDR3 length is 15 residues. Germline V lookup: CDR1 KGHSH, CDR2 LQKENI. The DNA of the CDR3 is TGTGCCAGCTCACCAAGTCGACAGACCCAAGAGACCCAGTACTTC. It codes for CASSPSRQTQETQYF.

V is TRBV5-4 and J is TRBJ2-6, with D possibly TRBD1 on 6 matching bases. This CDR3 is built from 19 residues. V was trimmed by 6 bases and J by 3 bases, leaving 25 bases between them. The germline CDR1 and CDR2 sequences are SGHNT and YYREEE (reference sequence). Here the CDR3 DNA reads TGTGCCAGCAAGAGTCTAACAGGGATGATAGTAATTGGGGCCAACGTCCTGACTTTC. Residues: CASKSLTGMIVIGANVLTF.

V gene TRBV5-8 combines with J gene TRBJ2-3; maybe TRBD1 (5 bases). The germline CDR1 and CDR2 sequences are SGHTS and YDEGEE. Trimming removed 0 bases from V and 2 bases from J, with 10 bases in between. This CDR3 contains 15 residues. The CDR3 DNA follows: TGTGCCAGCAGCTTGGGACAGACAGACACAGATACGCAGTATTTT. Amino acid sequence: CASSLGQTDTDTQYF.

This chain uses TRBV6-2 or TRBV6-3 with TRBJ2-3; TRBD2 might be the D (6 bases). CDR3 length: 17 residues. V was pared by 6 bases and J by 1 base, with 20 bases between. From germline, CDR1 is MNHEY and CDR2 SVGEGT. CDR3 sequence reads: CASSGPWRDLGTDTQYF. Written as DNA, the CDR3 is TGTGCCAGCAGCGGACCCTGGAGGGACCTGGGCACAGATACGCAGTATTTT.